The present T cell receptor beta chain was sequenced within a study of cytomegalovirus exposure and HLA in healthy donors. Of note for this clone: Its specificity is not known.

Study-wide results and caveats: TCR beta V segments were, for the most part, productive about 87% or about 30% of the time in an earlier analysis. The dataset shows that most TCR sequences were rare, while some public TCRs occurred in many donors.

Amplification used 60 Vbeta primers and 13 Jbeta primers. As originally analysed: In a later analysis, the count reached tens of millions of unique TCR beta chains, with 8.5 million to 14 million shared. Assay used: immunoSEQ multiplex PCR; TCRdb lists only in-frame clones, some missing. Clonal size and the V and J genes are those of that table, whereas D and trimming came from the DNA. The repertoire holds over 150,000 clones, with roughly 80% as singletons. Germline V gene sequence: CDR1 MDHEN, CDR2 SYDVKM. CDR3 length equals 15 residues. V lost 8 bases to trimming and J lost 1 base, with 17 bases between them.

The source material was PBMCs. The source of this sequence is a woman aged 40 to 55 in good health and CMV-seronegative. The J gene is TRBJ2-5, the V gene TRBV28; TRBD1 is a possible D gene (6 bases). As DNA, the CDR3 is TGTGCCAGCTGCTCCCCCCAGGGGCGCCAAGAGACCCAGTACTTC. It encodes CASCSPQGRQETQYF.